The clone carrying this T cell receptor (beta chain) has only a few counts. What it recognizes is unknown. The data were obtained in a study of T cells in Graves' hyperthyroidism and ophthalmopathy. Study-wide results and limits: Ophthalmopathy was model-predicted a median around 6.7 months pre-onset. Blood held most thyroid clonotypes expanded above 0.001 frequency.

Patients affected by ophthalmopathy presented a Clinical Activity Score of at least 3, a NOSPECS grade of at least 4, and disease duration below 3 months. Orbital computed tomography and thyroid ultrasound, together with serum TRAb and thyroxine and clinical symptoms, were used for diagnoses. Germline V gene data show CDR1 as SEHNR and CDR2 as FQNEAQ (reference sequence). V lost 7 bases and J 5 bases, leaving 23 bases between the germline ends. CDR3 size: 16 residues. Researchers took RNA transcripts and amplified the TCR beta CDR3 regions from them. The HTBI primer set was used in a first-round RT-PCR of the TCR CDR3. Using its own MiXCR run on the multiplex PCR reads, TCRdb lists one record per CDR3 protein. The sample lists approximately 490,000 distinct CDR3 sequences, 22% occurring once.

This sequence was found in a woman aged 65 to 85 with Graves' ophthalmopathy. Sequencing was performed on blood. The chain couples TRBV7-9 to TRBJ2-5, with D possibly matching TRBD2 (5 bases). CDR3 protein: CASTSILDPPQETQYF. The CDR3, as DNA: TGTGCCAGCACCTCCATACTAGACCCTCCCCAGGAGACCCAGTACTTC. Combining the CDR3 with reference TRBV7-9 and TRBJ2-5 gives the whole variable domain DTGVSQNPRHKITKRGQNVTFRCDPISEHNRLYWYRQTLGQGPEFLTYFQNEAQLEKSRLLSDRFSAERPKGSFSTLEIQRTEQGDSAMYLCASTSILDPPQETQYFGPGTRLLVL.